This TCR beta chain was sequenced during a study of OX40 agonist ivuxolimab in advanced cancers. Study observations and caveats: Some patients who did not respond also had low normalized T-cell clonal expansion.

Note on this clone: No antigen is known for it.

The germline gives CDR1 KGHSH, CDR2 LQKENI. This CDR3 is 15 amino acids long. Trimming removed 6 bases at V and 0 bases at J, with 15 bases between. The sampling schedule covered blood at baseline, cycle 4 day 1, and cycle 7 day 1. Libraries were prepared by immunoSEQ multiplex PCR; TCRdb keeps only in-frame clonotypes and omits some of them. This sample has 95,000 to 110,000 clones, with approximately 90% found just once. The source is an adult with an advanced solid tumor such as melanoma, head and neck, liver or kidney cancer. The chain links TRBV18 to TRBJ2-7; maybe TRBD2 (6 bases). Sequencing used CD4+ or CD8+ T cells sorted from blood, obtained in a trial of the OX40 agonist ivuxolimab. The CDR3 DNA reads as TGTGCCAGCTCGTTCTCTAGCGATTCCTCCTACGAGCAGTACTTC. Translation gives CASSFSSDSSYEQYF.